The 32 T cell receptor beta chains below come from one sample, sequenced in a study of T-cell reconstitution after alpha-beta-depleted transplantation in children. Molecular barcoding with unique molecular identifiers was used for the TCRbeta library. TCRdb recomputed calls from the PCR reads with MiXCR, one row per CDR3 protein. The data contain a few hundred thousand distinct CDR3 sequences, about a tenth of them singletons. The sample in question was PBMCs from the stem cell graft donor, obtained from the stem cell graft. These receptors were taken from a human donor who donated a stem cell graft to a child with acute lymphoblastic leukemia.

Only a few counts were recorded for this clonotype. The genes are TRBV20-1 and TRBJ1-1; 9 nucleotides line up with TRBD1. This CDR3 region has 14 residues. Germline CDR1 is DFQATT and CDR2 is SNEGSKA (reference sequence). Trimming took 2 bases from V and 1 from J; bases not matched to a gene: 2. CDR3 residues: CSARSTGGNTEAFF. DNA for the CDR3: TGCAGTGCTAGATCGACAGGGGGGAACACTGAAGCTTTCTTT.

This clonotype was counted many times. J is TRBJ2-1 and V is TRBV10-3, with a possible D match to TRBD2 (6 bases). The germline V gene encodes CDR1 ENHRY and CDR2 SYGVKD. The V end lost 2 bases, the J end lost 10 bases, and 12 bases lay between the germline ends. The CDR3 has 13 residues. CDR3 nucleotides: TGTGCCATCAGTGAGAACGGGAGCAGGGAGCAGTTCTTC. It specifies CAISENGSREQFF.

This clonotype came up a few times. This chain joins TRBV5-1 and TRBJ2-7, with TRBD1 matching over 10 bases. J was trimmed by 6 bases and V by 2 bases; bases with no gene match: 8. The CDR3 consists of 15 residues. Germline lookup yields CDR1 SGHRS and CDR2 YFSETQ. The CDR3 nucleotides are TGCGCCAGCAGCTTCCCTTACGGACAGGGGGGCGAGCAGTACTTC. This gives the protein CASSFPYGQGGEQYF.

The chain uses TRBV10-3 and TRBJ1-1, with no clear D. Trimming took off 4 bases at V and 1 base at J, with 7 bases between the two ends. The CDR3 consists of 13 residues. Germline-derived CDR1 and CDR2 are ENHRY and SYGVKD. The CDR3 DNA is TGTGCCATCAGTGGCTCAGAGAACACTGAAGCTTTCTTT. Protein: CAISGSENTEAFF.

The sample holds many counts of this clonotype. V gene TRBV3-1 combines with J gene TRBJ2-1; TRBD2 matches 14 bases. The CDR3 contains 16 residues. Trimming removed 1 base from V and 6 bases from J; junction bases left unmatched: 2. Germline CDR1 is LGHDT and CDR2 is YNNKEL (reference sequence). CDR3 DNA sequence: TGTGCCAGCAGCCAAGCCGGGACTAGCGGGAGCAATGAGCAGTTCTTC. Translation: CASSQAGTSGSNEQFF.

There are a few counts of this clonotype. This chain links TRBV19 with TRBJ1-5, with a weak D call TRBD1 (5 bases). V was shortened by 0 bases and J by 11 bases, with 20 bases between the two germline ends. Germline CDR1 reads LNHDA; CDR2 reads SQIVND (reference sequence). The CDR3 length is 16 residues. Here the CDR3 DNA reads TGTGCCAGTAGTATAGATCCCCGGGGGTGGGGCCAAGCCCAGCATTTT. Translated, it gives CASSIDPRGWGQAQHF.

This clonotype came up many times. This chain connects TRBV10-2 to TRBJ2-2; D call uncertain. This CDR3 has 12 amino acids. CDR1 and CDR2 (germline): WSHSY, SAAADI. The V and J ends lost 2 bases and 3 bases respectively, with 1 base between them. The CDR3 loop is CASSEDTGELFF. CDR3 DNA: TGCGCCAGCAGTGAGGACACCGGGGAGCTGTTTTTT.

The CDR3 protein is CASSSKQGPNYGYTF. Written as DNA, the CDR3 is TGTGCCAGCAGCTCAAAACAGGGCCCTAACTATGGCTACACCTTC. The gene calls are TRBV7-6 and TRBJ1-2; maybe TRBD1 (6 bases). Germline V gene data show CDR1 as SGHVS and CDR2 as FNYEAQ. Trimming shortened V by 4 bases and J by 0 bases, and 12 bases separated the two germline ends. The CDR3 length is 15 residues.

This clonotype has just a few counts. The chain has TRBV7-2 and TRBJ2-1; 8 nucleotides agree with TRBD2. The germline V gene encodes CDR1 SGHTA and CDR2 FQGNSA. The trim removed 4 bases at V and 0 bases at J, leaving 11 bases unmatched. This CDR3 contains 18 residues. The CDR3 sequence: CASSSRTSFPSSYNEQFF. Here the CDR3 DNA reads TGTGCCAGCAGCTCTAGGACTAGCTTTCCGAGCTCCTACAATGAGCAGTTCTTC. Looking up the rest from reference TRBV7-2 and TRBJ2-1 gives the full variable domain: GAGVSQSPSNKVTEKGKDVELRCDPISGHTALYWYRQSLGQGLEFLIYFQGNSAPDKSGLPSDRFSAERTGGSVSTLTIQRTQQEDSAVYLCASSSRTSFPSSYNEQFFGPGTRLTVL.

This chain uses TRBV7-8 with TRBJ2-1; possible D gene TRBD2, 5 bases. The CDR3 has 17 residues. The germline V gene encodes CDR1 SGHVS and CDR2 FQNEAQ. The V and J ends lost 3 bases and 7 bases respectively, with 22 bases between them. The CDR3 region is CASSFRAYAGGKNEQFF. CDR3 in DNA: TGTGCCAGCAGCTTTAGGGCTTACGCGGGCGGTAAAAATGAGCAGTTCTTC.

This clonotype was observed a few times. The gene calls are TRBV29-1 and TRBJ2-2; 16 bases map to TRBD2. The CDR3 loop spans 17 amino acids. Germline V CDR1 and CDR2: SQVTM, ANQGSEA. With V trimmed by 5 bases and J by 4 bases, 7 bases remained unmatched. CDR3 region: CSVRGLAGGPGTGELFF. CDR3 nucleotide sequence: TGCAGCGTTAGGGGACTAGCGGGAGGGCCCGGCACCGGGGAGCTGTTTTTT.

This clonotype was detected ten times or more. The rearrangement joins TRBV7-9 to TRBJ2-7; D may match TRBD1 or TRBD2 (5 bases each). There are 13 residues in the CDR3. Germline assignment: CDR1 SEHNR and CDR2 FQNEAQ (reference sequence). Between the trimmed V and J ends, which lost 8 bases and 4 bases, there was a span of 15 bases. CDR3 sequence reads: CASGGQDSYEQYF. The CDR3 region has the DNA TGTGCCAGCGGAGGACAAGACTCGTACGAGCAGTACTTC.

In nucleotides, the CDR3 is TGTGCCAGTAGTACCCAGGGAGAAGGGGACGAGCAGTACTTC. Residues: CASSTQGEGDEQYF. The gene calls are TRBV19 and TRBJ2-7, with D perhaps TRBD1 or TRBD2 (5 bases each). There are 14 residues in the CDR3. Per the germline V gene, CDR1 is LNHDA and CDR2 is SQIVND (reference sequence). V lost 4 bases and J lost 5, with 15 bases in between. The full variable domain, its missing parts supplied by reference TRBV19 and TRBJ2-7, is DGGITQSPKYLFRKEGQNVTLSCEQNLNHDAMYWYRQDPGQGLRLIYYSQIVNDFQKGDIAEGYSVSREKKESFPLTVTSAQKNPTAFYLCASSTQGEGDEQYFGPGTRLTVT.

This clonotype was seen a few times. J is TRBJ1-1 and V is TRBV5-1; tentatively, D is TRBD1 (5 bases). This CDR3 is 14 amino acids long. The germline V and J ends were trimmed by 3 bases and 2 bases, with 11 bases remaining between them. The V gene's germline CDR1 is SGHRS and CDR2 YFSETQ. The CDR3 DNA follows: TGCGCCAGCAGCTGGGGGACGGATAACACTGAAGCTTTCTTT. Residues: CASSWGTDNTEAFF.

In this sample, this clonotype turned up a few times. This chain uses TRBV28 with TRBJ2-3, with 8 bases that match TRBD2. Germline trimming cut 5 bases from V and 0 bases from J; bases unmatched to any gene: 7. The CDR3 is 16 amino acids. Per germline, CDR1 MDHEN and CDR2 SYDVKM. CDR3 residues: CASSVSGAESTDTQYF. The CDR3 DNA sequence: TGTGCCAGCAGTGTTAGCGGGGCCGAAAGCACAGATACGCAGTATTTT.

The chain has TRBV12-3 or TRBV12-4 and TRBJ1-5; 9 bases line up with TRBD1. J lost 3 bases, V lost 6 bases, and 3 bases had no gene match. This CDR3 has 14 amino acids. The CDR3: CASSGTGPNQPQHF. DNA for the CDR3: TGTGCCAGCAGCGGGACAGGGCCCAATCAGCCCCAGCATTTT.

A remark on this clonotype: The junction departs from germline at one end; a sequencing error may be responsible. V gene TRBV20-1 combines with J gene TRBJ2-5; 11 nucleotides align to TRBD1. The CDR3 runs to 17 residues. Germline V CDR1 and CDR2: DFQATT, SNEGSKA (reference sequence). The CDR3 spells CCASGTGGDIIGETQYF. The CDR3 DNA follows: TGCTGTGCTTCCGGGACAGGGGGAGACATAATAGGAGAGACCCAGTACTTC.

V and J are TRBV12-3 or TRBV12-4 and TRBJ2-1; D ambiguous. V lost 5 bases and J lost 0, with 14 bases in between. The CDR3 totals 16 residues. The CDR3 nucleotides read TGTGCCAGCAGTCCCCGCGTTGTATCCTCCTACAATGAGCAGTTCTTC. Translated, it gives CASSPRVVSSYNEQFF.

The chain employs TRBV10-3 and TRBJ2-2; TRBD2 agrees at 7 bases. The CDR3 spans 15 residues. Unmatched junction bases numbered 10, after V lost 11 bases and J lost 1 base. Germline V gives CDR1 ENHRY, CDR2 SYGVKD. CDR3 loop: CAAKTSALNTGELFF. The CDR3 DNA reads as TGTGCCGCCAAAACTAGCGCGCTGAACACCGGGGAGCTGTTTTTT.

This chain joins TRBV20-1 and TRBJ2-2; 11 positions agree with TRBD1. Germline assignment: CDR1 DFQATT and CDR2 SNEGSKA (reference sequence). V shed 3 bases, J shed 4 bases, and the junction held 7 bases outside the gene matches. The CDR3 has 16 amino acids. CDR3: CSARDRGPRGTGELFF. Here the CDR3 DNA reads TGCAGTGCTAGGGACAGGGGGCCTCGGGGCACCGGGGAGCTGTTTTTT.

The V and J genes are TRBV28 and TRBJ2-1, with a tentative D call TRBD2 (6 bases). Per the germline V gene, CDR1 is MDHEN and CDR2 is SYDVKM. This CDR3 has 15 residues. V was trimmed by 4 bases and J by 0 bases, leaving 10 bases between them. CDR3 protein: CASSSRGSSYNEQFF. CDR3 nucleotides: TGTGCCAGCAGTTCCCGGGGGAGCTCCTACAATGAGCAGTTCTTC.

J is TRBJ2-1 and V is TRBV5-1; 14 nucleotides line up with TRBD2. Trimming took 3 bases from V and 11 from J; bases not matched to a gene: 7. This CDR3 comprises 15 residues. CDR1 and CDR2 (germline): SGHRS, YFSETQ. The CDR3 is CASSSGLAGVNQQFF. CDR3 sequence (DNA): TGCGCCAGCAGCTCGGGACTAGCGGGAGTGAATCAGCAGTTCTTC.

The V call is TRBV4-2, the J call TRBJ2-7; D is undetermined. Germline CDR1 and CDR2: LGHNA and YNFKEQ. The CDR3 covers 14 residues. Trimming left V 4 bases short and J 5 bases short, with 15 bases between. CDR3 sequence: CASSPGPVPHEQYF. In nucleotides, the CDR3 is TGTGCCAGCAGCCCCGGGCCAGTACCTCACGAGCAGTACTTC.

In its sample, this clonotype was seen many times. This sequence joins TRBV4-3 and TRBJ1-2; D gene uncertain. V shed 1 base and J shed 0 bases, with 12 bases lying between them. There are 16 residues in the CDR3. CDR1 is LGHNA, CDR2 YSLEER, per germline. The CDR3 DNA is TGCGCCAGCAGCCAAGGGGCAAAAGGGTCTAACTATGGCTACACCTTC. Translating it yields CASSQGAKGSNYGYTF.

This clonotype has a handful of counts. The rearrangement joins TRBV27 to TRBJ1-2; the D gene is possibly TRBD1 (6 bases). The CDR3 runs to 16 residues. Looked up from germline, CDR1 is MNHEY and CDR2 is SMNVEV (reference sequence). Trimming took off 3 bases at V and 6 bases at J, with 20 bases between the two ends. This CDR3 is CASSFRGVGHLDGYTF. The CDR3 DNA is TGTGCCAGCAGTTTCCGGGGCGTGGGACATTTAGATGGCTACACCTTC.

At least ten counts were recorded for this clonotype. The chain joins TRBV7-9 to TRBJ2-5; tentative D call: TRBD2 (5 bases). This CDR3 is built from 15 residues. Germline V gene sequence: CDR1 SEHNR, CDR2 FQNEAQ (reference sequence). Trimming removed 5 bases at V and 4 bases at J, with 17 bases between. CDR3: CASSPKVRVGETQYF. CDR3 sequence (DNA): TGTGCCAGCAGCCCGAAGGTGCGGGTAGGAGAGACCCAGTACTTC.

This clonotype appeared many times. The chain links TRBV5-1 to TRBJ2-1; weak D call: TRBD1 (6 bases). V was cut by 3 bases and J by 1 base, with 11 bases left in between. There are 15 residues in the CDR3. Germline V gene lookup returns CDR1 SGHRS and CDR2 YFSETQ. CDR3 loop: CASSSLQGSYNEQFF. The CDR3 DNA reads as TGCGCCAGCAGCTCCCTACAGGGTTCCTACAATGAGCAGTTCTTC.

This clonotype was detected only a few times. The chain has TRBV27 and TRBJ1-4, with 9 positions matching TRBD1. Germline lookup yields CDR1 MNHEY and CDR2 SMNVEV (reference sequence). The trim removed 7 bases at V and 6 bases at J, leaving 6 bases unmatched. This CDR3 contains 14 residues. The CDR3 sequence: CASTGQGHDEKLFF. CDR3 in DNA: TGTGCCAGCACAGGACAGGGGCACGATGAAAAACTGTTTTTT.

This clonotype was observed a few times. The chain couples TRBV6-2 or TRBV6-3 to TRBJ2-1; 8 nucleotides line up with TRBD2. This CDR3 region has 16 residues. V shed 2 bases, J shed 7 bases, and the junction held 10 bases outside the gene matches. From germline, CDR1 is MNHEY and CDR2 SVGEGT. As DNA, the CDR3 is TGTGCCAGCAGTTACCCGACCGGGACTAGTGGAAATGAGCAGTTCTTC. This translates into CASSYPTGTSGNEQFF.

The chain recombines TRBV12-3 or TRBV12-4 with TRBJ2-5; TRBD1 might be the D (6 bases). The CDR3 sequence is 12 residues long. With 8 bases removed from V and 0 bases from J, the gap between germline ends came to 7 bases. CDR3 in amino acids: CASGGYQETQYF. The CDR3 DNA sequence: TGTGCCAGCGGGGGCTACCAAGAGACCCAGTACTTC.

The CDR3 nucleotides are TGTGCCAGCAAGGTAGGGGGACACTACGAGCAGTACTTC. This encodes CASKVGGHYEQYF. This chain uses TRBV28 with TRBJ2-7; tentative D call: TRBD1 (6 bases). Trimming pared 7 bases from V and 3 bases from J, leaving 13 bases between. CDR3 size: 13 residues. Germline CDR1 and CDR2: MDHEN and SYDVKM.

This chain connects TRBV7-9 to TRBJ2-5; a possible D gene is TRBD2 (6 bases). Germline values: CDR1 SEHNR, CDR2 FQNEAQ (reference sequence). V dropped 10 bases and J dropped 5 bases, with 17 bases sitting between them. The CDR3 contains 13 residues. DNA for the CDR3: TGTGCCATCCCTACGGGGGTCCGGGAGACCCAGTACTTC. Translated: CAIPTGVRETQYF.